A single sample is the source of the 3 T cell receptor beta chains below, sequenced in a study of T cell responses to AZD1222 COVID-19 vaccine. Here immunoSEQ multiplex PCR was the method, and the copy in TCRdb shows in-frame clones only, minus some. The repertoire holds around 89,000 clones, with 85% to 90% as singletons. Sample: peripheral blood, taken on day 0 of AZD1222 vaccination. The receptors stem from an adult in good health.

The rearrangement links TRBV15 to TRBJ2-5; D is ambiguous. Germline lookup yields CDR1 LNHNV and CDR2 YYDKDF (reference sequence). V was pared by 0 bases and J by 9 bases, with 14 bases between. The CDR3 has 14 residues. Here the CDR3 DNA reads TGTGCCACCAGCAGAGATCCGGGCAGCGAATCCCAGTACTTC. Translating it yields CATSRDPGSESQYF. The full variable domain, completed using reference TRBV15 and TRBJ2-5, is DAMVIQNPRYQVTQFGKPVTLSCSQTLNHNVMYWYQQKSSQAPKLLFHYYDKDFNNEADTPDNFQSRRPNTSFCFLDIRSPGLGDTAMYLCATSRDPGSESQYFGPGTRLLVL.

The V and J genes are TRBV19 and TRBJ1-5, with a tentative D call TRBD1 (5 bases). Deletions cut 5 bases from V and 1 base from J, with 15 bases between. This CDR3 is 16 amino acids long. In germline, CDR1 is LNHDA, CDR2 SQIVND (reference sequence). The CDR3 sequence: CASSWSEGNSNQPQHF. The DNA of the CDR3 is TGTGCCAGTAGTTGGTCGGAGGGGAACAGCAATCAGCCCCAGCATTTT.

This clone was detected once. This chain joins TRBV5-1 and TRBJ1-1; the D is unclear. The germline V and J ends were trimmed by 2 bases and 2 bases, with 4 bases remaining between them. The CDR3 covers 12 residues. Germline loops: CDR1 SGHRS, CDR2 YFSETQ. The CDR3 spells CASSLTNTEAFF. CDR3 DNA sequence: TGCGCCAGCAGCTTAACCAACACTGAAGCTTTCTTT. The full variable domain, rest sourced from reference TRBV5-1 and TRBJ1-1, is KAGVTQTPRYLIKTRGQQVTLSCSPISGHRSVSWYQQTPGQGLQFLFEYFSETQRNKGNFPGRFSGRQFSNSRSEMNVSTLELGDSALYLCASSLTNTEAFFGQGTRLTVV.